The 30 T cell receptor beta chains presented below share a single source sample, sequenced in a study of T cells in Graves' hyperthyroidism and ophthalmopathy. TCR beta CDR3 sequences were amplified from RNA transcripts. The HTBI primer set was used in a first-round RT-PCR of the TCR CDR3. TCRdb re-analysed the multiplex PCR reads in MiXCR, keeping a single row per CDR3 protein. The sample lists fewer than 850,000 distinct CDR3 sequences, about 18% seen once, with around 15% in the top ten. Sample: blood. The receptors come from a man aged 45 to 65 with Graves' hyperthyroidism.

The chain combines TRBV19 with TRBJ1-5; TRBD1 might be the D (5 bases). The CDR3 length is 16 residues. Deletions cut 10 bases from V and 5 bases from J, with 24 bases between. Germline CDR1 and CDR2: LNHDA and SQIVND (reference sequence). The CDR3 DNA is TGTGCCACCTCTCTGGGCCAACAACTGGGGGATCAGCCCCAGCATTTT. Residues: CATSLGQQLGDQPQHF.

This clonotype was picked up one time. The chain has TRBV24-1 and TRBJ1-5; perhaps TRBD1 as D (6 bases). Germline V gene lookup returns CDR1 KGHDR and CDR2 SFDVKD. This CDR3 region has 15 residues. V was shortened by 4 bases and J by 7 bases, with 16 bases between the two germline ends. As DNA, the CDR3 is TGTGCCACCAGTGACACACAGGGAGGTGAGCAGCCCCAGCATTTT. It specifies CATSDTQGGEQPQHF.

This clonotype has ten or more counts. This CDR3 reads CSAPGPVPASDTQYF. For the CDR3, the DNA is TGCAGTGCTCCTGGCCCCGTTCCCGCGTCAGATACGCAGTATTTT. The chain recombines TRBV20-1 with TRBJ2-3, with D uncertain. CDR1 DFQATT and CDR2 SNEGSKA come from the germline V gene (reference sequence). The V gene lost 5 bases and the J gene lost 4 bases, with 19 bases spanning the gap. The CDR3 is 15 amino acids.

Notes on this clonotype: Since a much larger clone is just one base distant, this may be a read error. The chain uses TRBV5-1 and TRBJ1-1; D perhaps matches TRBD1 (5 bases). The CDR3 has 15 residues. V lost 6 bases and J 1 base, leaving 16 bases between the germline ends. Looked up from germline, CDR1 is SGHRS and CDR2 is YFSETQ. In nucleotides, the CDR3 is TGCGCCAGCAACTGGGGGTCCGGACAGAACACTGAAGCTTTCTTT. Encoded protein: CASNWGSGQNTEAFF.

This chain links TRBV7-3 with TRBJ2-1, with 9 bases aligning to TRBD2. There are 15 residues in the CDR3. V shed 3 bases, J shed 7 bases, and the junction held 7 bases outside the gene matches. Germline V gene lookup returns CDR1 SGHTA and CDR2 FQGTGA. The CDR3 coding sequence is TGTGCCAGCAGCTTGAGGACTAGCGTGAGAAATGAGCAGTTCTTC. Amino acids: CASSLRTSVRNEQFF.

The chain couples TRBV19 to TRBJ2-7; D is unclear. CDR1 is LNHDA and CDR2 is SQIVND in the germline V gene (reference sequence). The V and J ends lost 8 bases and 3 bases respectively, with 17 bases between them. The CDR3 loop spans 14 amino acids. Here the CDR3 reads CASGSGRTVYEQYF. DNA of the CDR3: TGTGCCAGTGGCTCGGGCCGAACAGTCTACGAGCAGTACTTC.

This clonotype came up many times. CDR3 DNA: TGTGCCAGCAGTGAAGCGCCCAGGACCAATCAGCCCCAGCATTTT. The encoded protein is CASSEAPRTNQPQHF. V is TRBV6-1 and J is TRBJ1-5; D is uncertain. The CDR3 runs to 15 residues. Germline V gives CDR1 MNHNS, CDR2 SASEGT. V gave up 0 bases and J gave up 3 bases, with 9 bases separating them.

V is TRBV20-1 and J is TRBJ2-1; 14 bases match TRBD2. The CDR3 sequence is 20 residues long. Germline CDR1 is DFQATT and CDR2 is SNEGSKA (reference sequence). V shed 2 bases, J shed 1 base, and the junction held 13 bases outside the gene matches. The CDR3 DNA reads TGCAGTGCTAGACCGCGAGGGACTAGCGGGAGTTTGAGGTCCTACAATGAGCAGTTCTTC. Its protein product is CSARPRGTSGSLRSYNEQFF.

The V and J genes are TRBV7-9 and TRBJ1-4; tentatively, D is TRBD1 (5 bases). Germline lookup yields CDR1 SEHNR and CDR2 FQNEAQ (reference sequence). V shed 4 bases and J shed 2 bases, with 11 bases lying between them. This CDR3 is 15 amino acids long. The CDR3 sequence: CASSSQRGTNEKLFF. The CDR3 region has the DNA TGTGCCAGCAGCTCTCAGCGGGGCACTAATGAAAAACTGTTTTTT.

This clonotype appeared many times. This chain links TRBV28 with TRBJ2-1; D is perhaps TRBD1 or TRBD2 (7 bases each). V was pared by 4 bases and J by 4 bases, with 26 bases between. The CDR3 sequence is 19 residues long. From germline, CDR1 is MDHEN and CDR2 SYDVKM. The CDR3 spells CASSSHRGQWEGVYNEQFF. The CDR3 DNA follows: TGTGCCAGCAGTTCCCACCGGGGACAGTGGGAGGGGGTTTACAATGAGCAGTTCTTC.

The count of this clonotype is one. The CDR3 region has the DNA TGCGCCAGCAGCCAAGGGACGTTGGGAGCGGGAGGGGAGCAGTTCTTC. Its translation is CASSQGTLGAGGEQFF. The V and J genes are TRBV4-1 and TRBJ2-1, with TRBD2 matching over 10 bases. This CDR3 has 16 amino acids. Germline CDR1 MGHRA, CDR2 YSYEKL. Unmatched junction bases numbered 10, after V lost 1 base and J lost 10 bases.

The chain is built from TRBV19 and TRBJ2-7; 8 nucleotides agree with TRBD2. The CDR3 contains 13 residues. Germline V lookup: CDR1 LNHDA, CDR2 SQIVND (reference sequence). V dropped 8 bases and J dropped 6; count of bases not matched to a gene: 9. The CDR3 sequence: CASAPAGDSEQYF. CDR3 DNA sequence: TGTGCCAGTGCTCCAGCGGGAGACTCCGAGCAGTACTTC. Full variable domain (missing parts from reference TRBV19 and TRBJ2-7): DGGITQSPKYLFRKEGQNVTLSCEQNLNHDAMYWYRQDPGQGLRLIYYSQIVNDFQKGDIAEGYSVSREKKESFPLTVTSAQKNPTAFYLCASAPAGDSEQYFGPGTRLTVT.

The V gene is TRBV4-3, the J gene TRBJ2-7, with D uncertain. Germline V gene data show CDR1 as LGHNA and CDR2 as YSLEER. Trimming took off 5 bases at V and 3 bases at J, with 8 bases between the two ends. The CDR3 is 12 residues long. DNA of the CDR3: TGCGCCAGCAGCGCGGACGGCTACGAGCAGTACTTC. This encodes CASSADGYEQYF.

This clonotype was recorded once. This rearrangement joins TRBV2 to TRBJ1-1; D remains unclear. Per germline, CDR1 SNHLY and CDR2 FYNNEI. The CDR3 has 15 amino acids. V lost 6 bases and J 0 bases, leaving 14 bases between the germline ends. CDR3 nucleotides: TGTGCCAGCAGGGTGCAGGCCCGAATGAACACTGAAGCTTTCTTT. This gives the protein CASRVQARMNTEAFF.

This chain connects TRBV28 to TRBJ2-5; 8 nucleotides match TRBD1. V trimming: 4 bases; J trimming: 7 bases; junction bases outside the gene matches: 5. Germline V gene data show CDR1 as MDHEN and CDR2 as SYDVKM. The CDR3 spans 13 residues. In nucleotides, the CDR3 is TGTGCCAGCAGTTCGACAGGGGACCGGACCCAGTACTTC. The encoded protein is CASSSTGDRTQYF.

At least ten counts were recorded for this clonotype. The chain has TRBV6-9 and TRBJ2-7; no reliable D call. CDR1 and CDR2 (germline): MNHGY, SVAAGI. With 5 bases removed from V and 4 bases from J, the gap between germline ends came to 15 bases. CDR3 size: 14 residues. CDR3 in amino acids: CASSIDLGNYEQYF. In DNA form, the CDR3 reads TGTGCCAGCAGTATTGATCTGGGAAATTACGAGCAGTACTTC.

In this sample, this clonotype turned up many times. V is TRBV27 and J is TRBJ2-7; possible D gene TRBD1, 6 bases. The CDR3 length is 14 residues. CDR1 and CDR2 (germline): MNHEY, SMNVEV (reference sequence). The V end was cut by 6 bases, the J end by 0 bases, with 12 bases between. CDR3: CASSRDTNSYEQYF. For the CDR3, the DNA is TGTGCCAGCAGCCGGGACACCAACTCCTACGAGCAGTACTTC.

Concerning this clonotype itself: A much larger clone lies a single base off, so this may be a read error. The DNA for the CDR3 is TGTGCCAGCAGCTTAGATCTGGGGCGAACTTTCTTT. It encodes CASSLDLGRTFF. The rearrangement links TRBV11-2 to TRBJ1-1, with TRBD1 as a possible D gene (5 bases). V was pared by 0 bases and J by 12 bases, with 11 bases between. The CDR3 sequence is 12 residues long. CDR1 is SGHAT, CDR2 FQNNGV, per germline.

The chain couples TRBV9 to TRBJ1-2; D might be TRBD1 (6 bases). The V gene's germline CDR1 is SGDLS and CDR2 YYNGEE. V was trimmed by 2 bases and J by 8 bases, leaving 13 bases between them. CDR3 length: 13 residues. Here the CDR3 reads CASSVSTGTGYTF. The CDR3 coding sequence is TGTGCCAGCAGCGTTTCTACAGGGACCGGCTACACCTTC.

J is TRBJ2-3 and V is TRBV6-1, with D perhaps matching TRBD1 (5 bases). This CDR3 is built from 12 residues. V was shortened by 10 bases and J by 2 bases, with 10 bases between the two germline ends. Germline values: CDR1 MNHNS, CDR2 SASEGT. The CDR3 region has the DNA TGTGCCACCGACAGAGACACAGATACGCAGTATTTT. Protein: CATDRDTDTQYF.

This clonotype appeared many times. The chain links TRBV28 to TRBJ1-1, with TRBD1 matching 8 bases. With 3 bases clipped from V and 4 bases from J, the junction kept 4 bases outside the gene matches. The CDR3 spans 14 residues. Germline-derived CDR1 and CDR2 are MDHEN and SYDVKM. The CDR3, as DNA: TGTGCCAGCAGTTTTAGGACAGGGCGCACTGAAGCTTTCTTT. It codes for CASSFRTGRTEAFF.

There are many counts of this clonotype. The V call is TRBV11-2, the J call TRBJ2-5; TRBD2 matches 8 bases. Looked up from germline, CDR1 is SGHAT and CDR2 is FQNNGV. The V segment lost 0 bases and the J segment 4 bases; nucleotides outside the gene matches: 1. There are 14 residues in the CDR3. CDR3 in amino acids: CASSLERGVETQYF. The CDR3 nucleotides read TGTGCCAGCAGCTTAGAGCGGGGGGTAGAGACCCAGTACTTC.

This clonotype was seen ten or more times. The CDR3 here is CASSVIGTSGRETQYF. CDR3 coding DNA: TGTGCCAGCAGCGTAATTGGAACTAGCGGCAGAGAGACCCAGTACTTC. This rearrangement joins TRBV9 to TRBJ2-5, with TRBD2 identical over 8 bases. V shed 1 base, J shed 4 bases, and the junction held 9 bases outside the gene matches. The CDR3 contains 16 residues. Germline V gives CDR1 SGDLS, CDR2 YYNGEE.

The chain combines TRBV10-3 with TRBJ2-3; D is ambiguous. CDR3 length: 12 residues. Trimming cost V 8 bases and J 0 bases, with 6 bases left between them. Germline V CDR1 and CDR2: ENHRY, SYGVKD. CDR3 nucleotides: TGTGCCATCCTTACTAGCACAGATACGCAGTATTTT. It is translated as CAILTSTDTQYF.

There are many counts of this clonotype. This chain's CDR3 is CASTLGGLGPIGSEQYF. The CDR3 DNA sequence: TGTGCCAGCACCCTGGGGGGACTGGGGCCAATAGGAAGCGAGCAGTACTTC. This chain uses TRBV2 with TRBJ2-7, with D perhaps matching TRBD2 (6 bases). The CDR3 totals 17 residues. V lost 7 bases and J 6 bases, leaving 28 bases between the germline ends. Germline lookup yields CDR1 SNHLY and CDR2 FYNNEI.

The chain joins TRBV9 to TRBJ2-2, with 9 bases that match TRBD2. This CDR3 contains 18 residues. V lost 0 bases to trimming and J lost 3 bases; unmatched junction nucleotides: 9. In germline, CDR1 is SGDLS, CDR2 YYNGEE. In nucleotides, the CDR3 is TGTGCCAGCAGCGTAGTTGATAGCGGGAGCCCCGACACCGGGGAGCTGTTTTTT. The encoded protein is CASSVVDSGSPDTGELFF.

The gene calls are TRBV7-9 and TRBJ1-3; D uncertain. Germline V gives CDR1 SEHNR, CDR2 FQNEAQ (reference sequence). V lost 0 bases to trimming and J lost 0 bases, with 12 bases between them. This CDR3 comprises 17 residues. The CDR3 loop is CASSLAREVRSGNTIYF. DNA of the CDR3: TGTGCCAGCAGCTTAGCGCGTGAGGTCCGCTCTGGAAACACCATATATTTT.

There are many counts of this clonotype. CDR3 coding DNA: TGCAGTGCTAGAGATGGGGCTAGCGGGAGGTCCTACGAGCAGTACTTC. It translates to CSARDGASGRSYEQYF. The chain has TRBV20-1 and TRBJ2-7; 11 positions match TRBD2. V was clipped by 0 bases and J by 1 base; unmatched bases: 5. The germline V gene has CDR1 DFQATT and CDR2 SNEGSKA (reference sequence). The CDR3 covers 16 residues.

This clonotype was seen repeatedly, ten times or more. V gene TRBV3-1 combines with J gene TRBJ1-1; D remains ambiguous. CDR1 and CDR2 (germline): LGHDT, YNNKEL (reference sequence). V shed 3 bases and J shed 0 bases, with 8 bases lying between them. The CDR3 sequence is 14 residues long. The CDR3 reads CASSQVRLNTEAFF. The CDR3 nucleotides are TGTGCCAGCAGCCAGGTGAGATTGAACACTGAAGCTTTCTTT.

A word on this clonotype: With a much larger clone just one base away, this may be a read error. This sequence joins TRBV10-3 and TRBJ2-3; D is undetermined. Germline V gene sequence: CDR1 ENHRY, CDR2 SYGVKD. The CDR3 is 13 amino acids. With 5 bases removed from V and 2 bases from J, the gap between germline ends came to 8 bases. CDR3 loop: CAISSGITDTQYF. The CDR3 DNA follows: TGTGCCATCAGTTCAGGAATCACAGATACGCAGTATTTT.